A single T cell receptor beta chain is shown here with its context. This record belongs to a study of blood T cell repertoires in COVID-19. Using immunoSEQ multiplex PCR, the repertoire was profiled, and TCRdb retains in-frame clones only, with some absent. The sample lists about 220,000 clones, almost 85% occurring once. The sequencing sample was made of peripheral blood. This sequence originates from a woman aged 70-85 years with COVID-19, enrolled during active disease.

DNA for the CDR3: TGTGCCAGCAGCAAAGAGAGGGGGCTTGGCTACACCTTC. Translating it yields CASSKERGLGYTF. The chain has TRBV21-1 and TRBJ1-2; the tabulated D call, TRBD1, remains unverified against the DNA. TRBV21-1 is a recognized pseudogene. The CDR3 loop spans 13 amino acids.